This T cell receptor (beta chain) was found in a study of T cell responses to AZD1222 COVID-19 vaccine. At the level of the study: The study pooled second doses at about 4 or about 12 weeks.

This CDR3 region has 14 residues. The germline CDR1 and CDR2 sequences are MNHEY and SMNVEV (reference sequence). Trimming took off 2 bases at V and 3 bases at J, with 10 bases between the two ends. Study results and caveats: Spike-specific TCR breadth and depth both grew after two AZD1222 doses. The study found vaccine-associated CD4 TCRs spanning spike, dominant at 160-218 and 743-854.

Produced via immunoSEQ multiplex PCR; TCRdb's table is partial and in-frame only. The sample lists roughly 150,000 clones, about nine tenths seen once, with 4.7% in the top ten. Of note for this clone: Its antigen is still unknown.

This rearrangement joins TRBV27 to TRBJ2-5; D is unclear. This TCR derives from an adult in good health. The sample consisted of peripheral blood, taken on day 0 of AZD1222 vaccination. The CDR3 nucleotides read TGTGCCAGCAGTTTAAGTACACCCGAAGAGACCCAGTACTTC. It encodes CASSLSTPEETQYF.